Here is one TCR beta chain with its context. The data stem from a study of blood T cell repertoires in COVID-19. Study-level information: Some COVID-19 samples were acute and others convalescent; all came from the United States, Italy and Spain. Nucleic acid was either cDNA or gDNA, and it came from T cells, B-cell-depleted T cells, or PBMCs.

CDR3 size: 15 residues. Germline CDR1 is KGHDR and CDR2 is SFDVKD. V was cut by 4 bases and J by 2 bases, with 13 bases left in between. TCRdb's table, derived via immunoSEQ multiplex PCR, lists solely in-frame clones and lacks some. Here the sample spans roughly 130,000 clones, roughly four fifths being singletons. The receptor's source is a woman aged 50 to 60 with acute or convalescent COVID-19. This chain joins TRBV24-1 and TRBJ2-5; tentative D call: TRBD2 (6 bases). The specimen was peripheral blood. In nucleotides, the CDR3 is TGTGCCACCAGTGAGGAGGGCCGGGGTCAAGAGACCCAGTACTTC. Protein: CATSEEGRGQETQYF.